Reported below is one T cell receptor beta chain. Its antigen is unknown. Within one base of it there is no much larger clone, and no base qualities were kept. This entry comes from a study of identical twins (dated by TCRdb to 2016 to 2017). A note on the overall study: To test whether fetal clonotypes persist, this study deep-sequenced TCR alpha and beta repertoires from monozygotic twins, from unrelated adults of various ages, and from cord blood. Replicate twin experiments were performed at different times using different library preparation protocols to rule out contamination. What the authors observed across the whole study: A weaker excess of twin sharing was found in beta out-of-frame sequences because the signal-to-noise ratio was lowered by fewer shared sequences. Abundant cord blood beta clonotypes had fewer insertions, young adult naive repertoires showed a similar but weaker trend, and memory repertoires showed no such trend. Compared with coincidental sharing between unrelated individuals, out-of-frame TCR alpha sequences shared between twins had an excess of sequences with low generation probability. Because the same donors could not be followed over many years, the conclusions depended on cross-sectional statistical analysis. Zero-insertion analyses could be partly confounded by invariant T cells such as MAIT and iNKT, though diverse VJ usage argued against such confounding for most clonotypes. In monozygotic twins, recombination models systematically underestimated out-of-frame TCR alpha sharing, but the models matched the sharing seen between unrelated individuals.

Libraries were prepared through 5' RACE. The instrument given in TCRdb is Illumina HiSeq 2000. Template switching introduced a universal primer binding site; the final cDNA contained a unique molecular identifier, enabling accurate counting of TCR cDNA molecules. First-strand cDNA for TCR alpha and beta chains was synthesized from specific primers in the conserved constant-segment region. To control for contamination, each cDNA library was double barcoded with a SMART-Mk sample barcode plus Illumina barcodes. TruSeq adapter sequences along with Illumina sample barcodes were introduced in two successive PCR steps. Sequencing of the TCR alpha and beta cDNA libraries was done on the Illumina HiSeq platform using custom primers. The paper's processing steps were these. MiGEC processed the raw reads to extract unique molecular identifiers, while MiXCR was used to determine the CDR3 positions. Recombination models were inferred per individual with the repgenHMM and IGoR tools using an EM algorithm. The analysis of shared clonotypes was done with the tcR package in R, with sharing normalized by the product of cloneset sizes. To study raw recombination free of thymic and clonal selection effects, out-of-frame nonproductive sequences were analyzed. TCRdb took the public reads, trimmed them with fastp at Q25, ran MiXCR for clone calling and kept in-frame beta chains. CDR3 protein duplicates are merged, each entry listing the most common genes and DNA. Clone size and V and J calls follow TCRdb, not the original study. The sample profile shows approximately 1.8 million distinct CDR3 sequences; about 30% of them were found once. Around 0.25% of the sample is in the top ten clones.

Inclusive of the bounding cysteine and phenylalanine, the CDR3 is 15 residues long. Of all the DNA, just the CDR3 is kept, 45 bases in frame from base 1. The V and J ends are trimmed by 3 bases and 2 bases, leaving 11 bases between them. The germline V gene specifies MGHDK as CDR1 and SYGVNS as CDR2. All donors were healthy Caucasians. The rearranged chain carries TRBV25-1 and TRBJ1-3; the D region possibly corresponds to TRBD1 (6 bases align). This receptor was taken from a newborn girl in good health. The sample taken for sequencing was cord blood. The CDR3 reads as follows: CASSDSPGAGNTIYF. The DNA is TGTGCCAGCAGTGATTCCCCAGGGGCTGGAAACACCATATATTTT.